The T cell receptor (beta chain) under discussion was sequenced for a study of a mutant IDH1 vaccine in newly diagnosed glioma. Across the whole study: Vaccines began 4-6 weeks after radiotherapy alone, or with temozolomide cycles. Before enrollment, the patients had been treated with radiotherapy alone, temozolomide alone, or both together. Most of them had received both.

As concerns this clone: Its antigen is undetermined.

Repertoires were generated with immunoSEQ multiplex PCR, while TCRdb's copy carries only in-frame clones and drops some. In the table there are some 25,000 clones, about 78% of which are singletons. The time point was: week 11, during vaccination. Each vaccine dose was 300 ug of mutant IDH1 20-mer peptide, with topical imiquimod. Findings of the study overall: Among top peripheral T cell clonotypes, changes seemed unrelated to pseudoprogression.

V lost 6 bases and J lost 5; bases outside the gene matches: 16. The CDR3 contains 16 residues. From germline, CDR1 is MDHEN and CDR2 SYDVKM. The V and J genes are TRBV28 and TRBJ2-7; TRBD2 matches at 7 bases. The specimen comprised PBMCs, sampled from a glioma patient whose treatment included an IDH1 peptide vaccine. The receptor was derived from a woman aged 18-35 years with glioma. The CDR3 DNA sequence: TGTGCCAGCAGGGCTAGCGGAAGGGCCCTGGGGGACGAGCAGTACTTC. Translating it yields CASRASGRALGDEQYF. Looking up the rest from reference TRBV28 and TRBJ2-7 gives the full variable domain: DVKVTQSSRYLVKRTGEKVFLECVQDMDHENMFWYRQDPGLGLRLIYFSYDVKMKEKGDIPEGYSVSREKKERFSLILESASTNQTSMYLCASRASGRALGDEQYFGPGTRLTVT.